This T cell receptor (beta chain) derives from a study of neurological immune-mediated disorders. Notes on the study in general: The most TCR clonal expansion was seen in HTLV-1-associated myelopathy, whereas the least was seen in multiple sclerosis, below the level in healthy controls.

Input was around 1 million sorted T cells, either CD4+ or CD8+. A 10-nucleotide random UMI tagged transcripts in template-switch 5'RACE cDNA synthesis. In every sequencing run, more than 180 million TCR-beta sequences were generated from 15-18 subjects. TCRdb re-called the 5' RACE reads with MiXCR, one entry per CDR3 protein. The repertoire holds tens of thousands of distinct CDR3 sequences, 11% seen once, with just under 4% in the top ten. This clonotype was counted many times. Its antigen is not identified. The CDR3 loop spans 15 amino acids. Per germline, CDR1 LNHDA and CDR2 SQIVND (reference sequence). The V gene lost 8 bases and the J gene lost 1 base, with 17 bases spanning the gap.

Sequenced: CD4+ T cells from blood. This sequence was found in a woman in her twenties or thirties with HTLV-1-associated myelopathy (HAM/TSP). This rearrangement joins TRBV19 to TRBJ1-1; D might be TRBD1 (5 bases). CDR3 sequence (DNA): TGTGCCAGTGGACACCTGGGACCTTCGAACACTGAAGCTTTCTTT. The encoded protein is CASGHLGPSNTEAFF. Drawing the rest from reference TRBV19 and TRBJ1-1, the complete variable domain is DGGITQSPKYLFRKEGQNVTLSCEQNLNHDAMYWYRQDPGQGLRLIYYSQIVNDFQKGDIAEGYSVSREKKESFPLTVTSAQKNPTAFYLCASGHLGPSNTEAFFGQGTRLTVV.